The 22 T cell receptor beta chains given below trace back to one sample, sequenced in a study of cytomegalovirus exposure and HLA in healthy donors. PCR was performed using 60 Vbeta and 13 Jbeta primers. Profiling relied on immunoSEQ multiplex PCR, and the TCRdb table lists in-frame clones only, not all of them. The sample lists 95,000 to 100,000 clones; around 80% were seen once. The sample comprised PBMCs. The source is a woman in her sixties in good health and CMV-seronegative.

The CDR3 is CASSYTGSGRNEQFF. The CDR3 DNA sequence: TGTGCCAGCAGTTACACCGGGAGCGGGAGGAATGAGCAGTTCTTC. The rearrangement uses TRBV6-5 and TRBJ2-1, with 9 bases aligning to TRBD2. There are 15 residues in the CDR3. After removal of 2 bases from V and 7 bases from J, the junction contained 6 bases not matched to a gene. Looked up from germline, CDR1 is MNHEY and CDR2 is SVGAGI.

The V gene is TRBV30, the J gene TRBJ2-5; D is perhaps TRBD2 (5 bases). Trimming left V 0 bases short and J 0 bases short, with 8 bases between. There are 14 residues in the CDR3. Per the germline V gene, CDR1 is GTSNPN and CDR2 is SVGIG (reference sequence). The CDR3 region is CAWSVRGNQETQYF. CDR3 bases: TGTGCCTGGAGTGTACGAGGGAACCAAGAGACCCAGTACTTC.

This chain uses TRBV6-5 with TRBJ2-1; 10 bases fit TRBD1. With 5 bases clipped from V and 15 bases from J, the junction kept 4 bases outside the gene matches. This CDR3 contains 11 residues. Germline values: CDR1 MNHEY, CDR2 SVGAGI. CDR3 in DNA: TGTGCCAGCAGTAGACAGGGGGCCTGGTTCTTC. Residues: CASSRQGAWFF.

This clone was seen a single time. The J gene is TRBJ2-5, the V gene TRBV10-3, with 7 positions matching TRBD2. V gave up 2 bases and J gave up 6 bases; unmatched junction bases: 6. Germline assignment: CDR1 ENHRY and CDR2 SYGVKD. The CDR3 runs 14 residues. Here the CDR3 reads CAISESDGGKTQYF. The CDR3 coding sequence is TGTGCCATCAGTGAGAGCGACGGGGGGAAGACCCAGTACTTC.

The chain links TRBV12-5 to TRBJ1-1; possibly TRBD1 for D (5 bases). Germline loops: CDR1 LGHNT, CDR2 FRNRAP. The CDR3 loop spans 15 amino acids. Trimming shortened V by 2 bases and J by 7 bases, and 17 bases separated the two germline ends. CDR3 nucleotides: TGTGCTAGTGGTTTGCGATTGGGGCGAGAGATTGAAGCTTTCTTT. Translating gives CASGLRLGREIEAFF.

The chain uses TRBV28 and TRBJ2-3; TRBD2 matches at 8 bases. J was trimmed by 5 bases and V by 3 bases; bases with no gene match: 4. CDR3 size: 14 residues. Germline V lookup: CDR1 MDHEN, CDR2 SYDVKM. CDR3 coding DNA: TGTGCCAGCAGTTTGGCGGGGGGCGTAGATACGCAGTATTTT. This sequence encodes CASSLAGGVDTQYF. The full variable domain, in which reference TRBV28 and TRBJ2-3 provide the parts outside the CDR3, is DVKVTQSSRYLVKRTGEKVFLECVQDMDHENMFWYRQDPGLGLRLIYFSYDVKMKEKGDIPEGYSVSREKKERFSLILESASTNQTSMYLCASSLAGGVDTQYFGPGTRLTVL.

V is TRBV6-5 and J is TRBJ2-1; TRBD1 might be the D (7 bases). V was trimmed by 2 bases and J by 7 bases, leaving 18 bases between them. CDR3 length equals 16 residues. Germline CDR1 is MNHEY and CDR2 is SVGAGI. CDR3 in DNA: TGTGCCAGCAGTTACCAGGGGGGCTCGGTCTTGAATGAGCAGTTCTTC. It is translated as CASSYQGGSVLNEQFF.

CDR3 in DNA: TGTGCCAGCAGCGCCTCCGGACTTTTCTCTGGAAACACCATATATTTT. This translates into CASSASGLFSGNTIYF. The rearrangement links TRBV9 to TRBJ1-3; no clear D gene. This CDR3 has 16 residues. Germline V CDR1 and CDR2: SGDLS, YYNGEE. Between the trimmed V and J ends, which lost 3 bases and 0 bases, there was a span of 13 bases.

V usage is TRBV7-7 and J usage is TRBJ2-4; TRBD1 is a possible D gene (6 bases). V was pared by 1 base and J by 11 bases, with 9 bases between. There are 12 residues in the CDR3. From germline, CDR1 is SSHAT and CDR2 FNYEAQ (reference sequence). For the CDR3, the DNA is TGTGCCAGCAGCTTAGGTGGGACATTTCAGTACTTC. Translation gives CASSLGGTFQYF.

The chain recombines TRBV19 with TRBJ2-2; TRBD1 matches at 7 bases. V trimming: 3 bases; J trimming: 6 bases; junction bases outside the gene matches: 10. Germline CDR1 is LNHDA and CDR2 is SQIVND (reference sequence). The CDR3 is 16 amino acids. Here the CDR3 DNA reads TGTGCCAGTAGTATTGGTGTGACAGGGTTTCCCGGGGAGCTGTTTTTT. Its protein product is CASSIGVTGFPGELFF.

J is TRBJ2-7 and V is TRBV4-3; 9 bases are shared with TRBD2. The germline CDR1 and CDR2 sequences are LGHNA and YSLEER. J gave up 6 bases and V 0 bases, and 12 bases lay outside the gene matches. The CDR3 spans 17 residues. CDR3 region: CASSQDRLAGSRGEQYF. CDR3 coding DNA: TGCGCCAGCAGCCAAGATCGGCTAGCGGGAAGCCGGGGCGAGCAGTACTTC.

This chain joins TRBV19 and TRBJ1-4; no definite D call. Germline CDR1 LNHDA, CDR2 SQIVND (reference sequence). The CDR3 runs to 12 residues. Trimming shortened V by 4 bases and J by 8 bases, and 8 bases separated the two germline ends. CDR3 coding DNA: TGTGCCAGTAGTACGCCTGCGGAAAAACTGTTTTTT. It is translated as CASSTPAEKLFF.

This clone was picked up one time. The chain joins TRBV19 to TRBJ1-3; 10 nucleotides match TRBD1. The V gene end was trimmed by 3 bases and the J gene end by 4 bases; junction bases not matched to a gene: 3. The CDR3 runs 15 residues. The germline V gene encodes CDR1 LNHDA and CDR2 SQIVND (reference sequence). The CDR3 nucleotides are TGTGCCAGTAGTATTGGGACAGGGGAAGGAAACACCATATATTTT. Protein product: CASSIGTGEGNTIYF.

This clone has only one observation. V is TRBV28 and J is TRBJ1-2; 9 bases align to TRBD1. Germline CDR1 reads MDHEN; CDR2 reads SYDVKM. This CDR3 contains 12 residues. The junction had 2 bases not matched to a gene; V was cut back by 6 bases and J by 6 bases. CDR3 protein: CASRTGGNGYTF. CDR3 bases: TGTGCCAGCAGGACAGGGGGAAATGGCTACACCTTC.

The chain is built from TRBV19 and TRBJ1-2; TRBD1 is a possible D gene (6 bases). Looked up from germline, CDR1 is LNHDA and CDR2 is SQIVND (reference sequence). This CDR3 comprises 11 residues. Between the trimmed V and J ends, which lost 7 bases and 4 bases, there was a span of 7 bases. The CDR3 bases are TGTGCCAGTACAGGGGTCTATGGCTACACCTTC. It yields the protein CASTGVYGYTF. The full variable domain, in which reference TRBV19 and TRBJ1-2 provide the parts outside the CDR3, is DGGITQSPKYLFRKEGQNVTLSCEQNLNHDAMYWYRQDPGQGLRLIYYSQIVNDFQKGDIAEGYSVSREKKESFPLTVTSAQKNPTAFYLCASTGVYGYTFGSGTRLTVV.

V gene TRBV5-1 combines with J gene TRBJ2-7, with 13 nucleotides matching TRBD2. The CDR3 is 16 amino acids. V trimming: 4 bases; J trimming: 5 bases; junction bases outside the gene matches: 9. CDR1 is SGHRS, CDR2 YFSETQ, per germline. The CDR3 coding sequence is TGCGCCAGCAGCGACATTGGACTAGCGGGAGCCCACGAGCAGTACTTC. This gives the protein CASSDIGLAGAHEQYF.

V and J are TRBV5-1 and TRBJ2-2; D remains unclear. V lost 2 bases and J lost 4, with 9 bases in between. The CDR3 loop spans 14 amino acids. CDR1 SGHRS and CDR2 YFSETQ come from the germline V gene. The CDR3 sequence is CASSFAYSTGELFF. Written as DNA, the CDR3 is TGCGCCAGCAGCTTCGCATACAGCACCGGGGAGCTGTTTTTT. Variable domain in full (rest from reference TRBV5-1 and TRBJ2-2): KAGVTQTPRYLIKTRGQQVTLSCSPISGHRSVSWYQQTPGQGLQFLFEYFSETQRNKGNFPGRFSGRQFSNSRSEMNVSTLELGDSALYLCASSFAYSTGELFFGEGSRLTVL.

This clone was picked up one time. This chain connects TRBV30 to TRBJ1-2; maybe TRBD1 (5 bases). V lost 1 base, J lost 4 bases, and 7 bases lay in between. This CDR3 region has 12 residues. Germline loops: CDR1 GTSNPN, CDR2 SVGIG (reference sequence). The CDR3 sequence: CAWSGRGYGYTF. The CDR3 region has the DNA TGTGCCTGGAGTGGGAGGGGCTATGGCTACACCTTC. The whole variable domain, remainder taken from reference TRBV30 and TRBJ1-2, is SQTIHQWPATLVQPVGSPLSLECTVEGTSNPNLYWYRQAAGRGLQLLFYSVGIGQISSEVPQNLSASRPQDRQFILSSKKLLLSDSGFYLCAWSGRGYGYTFGSGTRLTVV.

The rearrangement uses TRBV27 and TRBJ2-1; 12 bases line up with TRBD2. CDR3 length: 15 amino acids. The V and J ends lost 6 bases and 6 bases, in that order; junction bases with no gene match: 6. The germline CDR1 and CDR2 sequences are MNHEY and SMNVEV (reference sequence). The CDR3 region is CASSLTSGGFNEQFF. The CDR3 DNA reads TGTGCCAGCAGCTTGACTAGCGGGGGCTTCAATGAGCAGTTCTTC.

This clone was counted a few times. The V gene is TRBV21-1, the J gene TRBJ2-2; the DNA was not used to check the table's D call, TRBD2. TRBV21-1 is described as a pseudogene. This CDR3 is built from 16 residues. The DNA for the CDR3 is TGTGCCAGCATCTTCCCGAGTAGCCAGAACACCGGGGAGCTGTTTTTT. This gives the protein CASIFPSSQNTGELFF.

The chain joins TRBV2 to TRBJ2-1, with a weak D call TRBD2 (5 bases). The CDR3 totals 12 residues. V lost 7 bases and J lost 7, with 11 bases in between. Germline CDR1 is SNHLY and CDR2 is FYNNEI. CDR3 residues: CASKLEQNEQFF. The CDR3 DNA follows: TGTGCCAGCAAACTAGAACAGAATGAGCAGTTCTTC.

The CDR3: CASSPLGQARYGYTF. In DNA, the CDR3 is TGTGCCAGCAGCCCCCTCGGCCAGGCGCGATATGGCTACACCTTC. The rearrangement links TRBV5-4 to TRBJ1-2; the D is unclear. The CDR3 extends over 15 amino acids. V dropped 4 bases and J dropped 5 bases, with 18 bases sitting between them. CDR1 and CDR2 (germline): SGHNT, YYREEE (reference sequence).